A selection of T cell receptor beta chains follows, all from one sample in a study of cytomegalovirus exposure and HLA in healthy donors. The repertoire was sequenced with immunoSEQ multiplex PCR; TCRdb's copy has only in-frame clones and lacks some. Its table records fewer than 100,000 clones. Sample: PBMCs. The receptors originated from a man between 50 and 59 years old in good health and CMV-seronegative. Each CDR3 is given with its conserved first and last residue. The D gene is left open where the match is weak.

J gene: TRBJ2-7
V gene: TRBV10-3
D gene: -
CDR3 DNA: TGTGCCATCAGTGGGGCAGGGCTGATCCACGAGCAGTACTTC
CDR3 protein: CAISGAGLIHEQYF

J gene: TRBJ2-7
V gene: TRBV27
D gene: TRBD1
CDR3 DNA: TGTGCCAGCAGTTCCACCTACAGGGGAACGGCCGAGCAGTACTTC
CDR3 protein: CASSSTYRGTAEQYF

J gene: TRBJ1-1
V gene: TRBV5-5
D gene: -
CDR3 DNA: TGTGCCAGCAGCTTGGTTGGGCTCACTGAAGCTTTCTTT
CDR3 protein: CASSLVGLTEAFF

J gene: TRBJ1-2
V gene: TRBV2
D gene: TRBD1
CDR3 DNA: TGTGCCAGCAGTGATATTTACAGGGGTGGCTATGGCTACACCTTC
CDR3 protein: CASSDIYRGGYGYTF

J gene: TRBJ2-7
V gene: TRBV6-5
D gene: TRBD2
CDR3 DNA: TGTGCCAGCAGTTACTCTGTCGGGGGGGCTTACGAGCAGTACTTC
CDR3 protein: CASSYSVGGAYEQYF

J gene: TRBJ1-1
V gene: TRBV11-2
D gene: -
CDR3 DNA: TGTGCCAGCAGCTTAGAGTCCGGGAACACTGAAGCTTTCTTT
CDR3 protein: CASSLESGNTEAFF

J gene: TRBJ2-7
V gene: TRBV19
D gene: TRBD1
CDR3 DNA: TGTGCCAGTAGCCCGGGACAGGGGGCCTACGAGCAGTACTTC
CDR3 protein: CASSPGQGAYEQYF

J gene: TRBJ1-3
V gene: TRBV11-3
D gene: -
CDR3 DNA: TGTGCCAGCAGCGACCGCCGGGAGAGCTCTGGAAACACCATATATTTT
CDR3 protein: CASSDRRESSGNTIYF

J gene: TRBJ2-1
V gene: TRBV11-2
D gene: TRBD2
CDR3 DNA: TGTGCCAGCAGCCGTGAGCGGGGTTTGTCCTACAATGAGCAGTTCTTC
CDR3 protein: CASSRERGLSYNEQFF

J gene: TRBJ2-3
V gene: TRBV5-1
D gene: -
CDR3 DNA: TGCGCCAGCAGCTTACAGGAACCTAGCACAGATACGCAGTATTTT
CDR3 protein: CASSLQEPSTDTQYF

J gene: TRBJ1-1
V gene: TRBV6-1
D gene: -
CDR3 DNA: TGTGCCACCGGGGCGGGGACTGAAGCTTTCTTT
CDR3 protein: CATGAGTEAFF

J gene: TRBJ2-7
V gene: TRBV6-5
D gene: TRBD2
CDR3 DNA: TGTGCCAGCAGCTCCGCGGGGGGCTCCTACGAGCAGTACTTC
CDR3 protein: CASSSAGGSYEQYF

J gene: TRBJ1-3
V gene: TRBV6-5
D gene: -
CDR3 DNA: TGTGCCAGCAGTTACTCCATGATCAGCTCTGGAAACACCATATATTTT
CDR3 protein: CASSYSMISSGNTIYF

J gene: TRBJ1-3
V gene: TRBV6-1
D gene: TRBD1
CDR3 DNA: TGTGCCAGCAGTGTCGGACAGGGAATCTCTGGAAACACCATATATTTT
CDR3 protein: CASSVGQGISGNTIYF

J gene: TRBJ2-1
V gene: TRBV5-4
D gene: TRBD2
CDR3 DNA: TGTGCCAGCAGCCGCGGGGGGTCAAGCTCCTACAATGAGCAGTTCTTC
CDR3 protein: CASSRGGSSSYNEQFF

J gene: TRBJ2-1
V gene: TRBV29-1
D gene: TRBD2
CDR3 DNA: TGCAGCGTCGAACCCCAGAGCGGGGGTTACAATGAGCAGTTCTTC
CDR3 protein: CSVEPQSGGYNEQFF

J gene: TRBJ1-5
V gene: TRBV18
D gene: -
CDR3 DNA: TGTGCCAGCTCACCACCCGGCAGGGTTAATCAGCCCCAGCATTTT
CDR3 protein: CASSPPGRVNQPQHF

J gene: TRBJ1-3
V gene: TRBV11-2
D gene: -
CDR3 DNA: TGTGCCAGCAGCTTAGTACAGGGAGTTTCTGGAAACACCATATATTTT
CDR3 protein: CASSLVQGVSGNTIYF

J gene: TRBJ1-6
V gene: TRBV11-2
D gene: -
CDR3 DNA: TGTGCCAGCAGCGAAGCAGGGTATCCGCGCAATTCACCCCTCCACTTT
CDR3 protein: CASSEAGYPRNSPLHF

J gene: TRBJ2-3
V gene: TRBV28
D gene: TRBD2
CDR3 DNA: TGTGCCAGCAGTCGCGGACTAGCGGGGGGGGGAGGCGATACGCAGTATTTT
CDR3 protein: CASSRGLAGGGGDTQYF

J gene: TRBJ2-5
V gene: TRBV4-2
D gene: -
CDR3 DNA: TGTGCCAGCAGCCAAGATAGCGCCAGTTTTCAAGAGACCCAGTACTTC
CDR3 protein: CASSQDSASFQETQYF

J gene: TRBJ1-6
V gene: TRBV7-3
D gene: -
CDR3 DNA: TGTGCCAGCAGCTTAGTCGGGAGATCCTATAATTCACCCCTCCACTTT
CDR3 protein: CASSLVGRSYNSPLHF

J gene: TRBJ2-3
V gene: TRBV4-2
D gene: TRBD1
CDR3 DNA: TGTGCCAGCAGCCAAGATATAGGCAGGGGGCAAGATACGCAGTATTTT
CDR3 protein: CASSQDIGRGQDTQYF

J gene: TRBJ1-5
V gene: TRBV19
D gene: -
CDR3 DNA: TGTGCCAGTAGTATGGGTCGGGGGGGTTGGGGAGAACAGCCCCAGCATTTT
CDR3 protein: CASSMGRGGWGEQPQHF

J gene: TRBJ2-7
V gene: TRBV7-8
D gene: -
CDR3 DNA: TGTGCCAGCAGCTTGTCGGGACACCGCTCCTACGAGCAGTACTTC
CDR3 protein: CASSLSGHRSYEQYF

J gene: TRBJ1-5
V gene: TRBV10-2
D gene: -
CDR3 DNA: TGCGCCAGCAGTGAGTCAGGCGGGACGGCCCAGCATTTT
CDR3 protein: CASSESGGTAQHF

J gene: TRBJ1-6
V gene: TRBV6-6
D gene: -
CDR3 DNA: TGTGCCAGCACCCAGGGGCCTTCTAATTCACCCCTCCACTTT
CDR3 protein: CASTQGPSNSPLHF

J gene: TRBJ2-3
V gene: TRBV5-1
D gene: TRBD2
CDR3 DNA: TGCGCCAGCAGCTTGGCCGCTAGCGGGGACACAGATACGCAGTATTTT
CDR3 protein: CASSLAASGDTDTQYF

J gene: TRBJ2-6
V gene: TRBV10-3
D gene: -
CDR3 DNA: TGTGCCATCCTTCAGGGTCTCCCCTCTGGGGCCAACGTCCTGACTTTC
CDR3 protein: CAILQGLPSGANVLTF

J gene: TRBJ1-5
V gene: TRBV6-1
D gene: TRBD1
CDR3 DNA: TGTGCCAGCAGTGAACAGGGGGCGATTCAGCCCCAGCATTTT
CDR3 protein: CASSEQGAIQPQHF

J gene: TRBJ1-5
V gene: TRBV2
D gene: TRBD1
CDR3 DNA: TGTGCCAGCAGTCCAGGGGGCGAAAATCAGCCCCAGCATTTT
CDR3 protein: CASSPGGENQPQHF

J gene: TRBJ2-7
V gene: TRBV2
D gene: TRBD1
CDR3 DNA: TGTGCCAGCAGAAATGGACAGGTCGAGCAGTACTTC
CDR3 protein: CASRNGQVEQYF

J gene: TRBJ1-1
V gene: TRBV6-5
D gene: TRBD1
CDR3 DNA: TGTGCCAGCAGTCACTCGGGACAGCCGAACACTGAAGCTTTCTTT
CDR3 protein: CASSHSGQPNTEAFF

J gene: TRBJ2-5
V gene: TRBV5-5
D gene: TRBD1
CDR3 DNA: TGTGCCAGCAGCCCCTCCCAGGGGGCTGAGACCCAGTACTTC
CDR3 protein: CASSPSQGAETQYF

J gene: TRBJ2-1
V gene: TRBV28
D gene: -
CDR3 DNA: TGTGCCAGCACAGGGACAACAACCTACAATGAGCAGTTCTTC
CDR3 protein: CASTGTTTYNEQFF

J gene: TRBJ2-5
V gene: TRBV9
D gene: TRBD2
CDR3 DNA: TGTGCCAGCAGCGTAGCCGGGAGGTTTCAAGAGACCCAGTACTTC
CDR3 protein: CASSVAGRFQETQYF

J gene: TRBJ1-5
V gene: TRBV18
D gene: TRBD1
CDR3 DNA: TGTGCCAGCTCACCAGACGGACAGGTACAGCCCCAGCATTTT
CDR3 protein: CASSPDGQVQPQHF

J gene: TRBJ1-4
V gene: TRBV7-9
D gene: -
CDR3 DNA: TGTGCCAGCAGCTTAGGACAGGCCAACCTAGGGGAAAAACTGTTTTTT
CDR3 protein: CASSLGQANLGEKLFF

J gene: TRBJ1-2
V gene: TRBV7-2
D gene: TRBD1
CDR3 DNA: TGTGCCAGCACCCGGGACAGGGCCAACTATGGCTACACCTTC
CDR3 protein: CASTRDRANYGYTF

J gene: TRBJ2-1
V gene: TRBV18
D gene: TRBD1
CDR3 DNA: TGTGCCAGCTCCCAGGCGGACAGGAAGAACTACAATGAGCAGTTCTTC
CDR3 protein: CASSQADRKNYNEQFF

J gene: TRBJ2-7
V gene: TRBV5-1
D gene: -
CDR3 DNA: TGCGCCAGCAGCTTGGACAGGGGAAGTGCGACTAGCGAGTACGAGCAGTACTTC
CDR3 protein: CASSLDRGSATSEYEQYF

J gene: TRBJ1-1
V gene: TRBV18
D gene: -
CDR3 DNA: TGTGCCAGCTCACCGAGTCGAGGGAGTGAAGCTTTCTTT
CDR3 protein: CASSPSRGSEAFF

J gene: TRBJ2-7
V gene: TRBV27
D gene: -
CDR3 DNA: TGTGCCAGCAGTGGCAACCCAGGGTATAGGGACGAGCAGTACTTC
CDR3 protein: CASSGNPGYRDEQYF

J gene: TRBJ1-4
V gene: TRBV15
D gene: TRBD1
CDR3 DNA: TGTGCCACCAGCAGAGATGTGACAGGGGGAGATGAAAAACTGTTTTTT
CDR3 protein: CATSRDVTGGDEKLFF

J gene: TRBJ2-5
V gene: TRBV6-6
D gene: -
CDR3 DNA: TGTGCCAGCAGTTATTGGGGGGTAGAGACCCAGTACTTC
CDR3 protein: CASSYWGVETQYF

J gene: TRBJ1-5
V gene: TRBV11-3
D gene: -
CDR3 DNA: TGTGCCAGCAGCTTTCTTCGCGACAGAAGGTATAGCAATCAGCCCCAGCATTTT
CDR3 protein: CASSFLRDRRYSNQPQHF

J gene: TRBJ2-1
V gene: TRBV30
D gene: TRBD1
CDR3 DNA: TGTGCCTGGAGTGTCCAGGACAGGGGAATTTTGGATGAGCAGTTCTTC
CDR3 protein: CAWSVQDRGILDEQFF

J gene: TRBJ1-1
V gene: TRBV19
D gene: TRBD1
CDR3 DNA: TGTGCCAGTAGTTCACCGGGACAGGCCCAATATGAAGCTTTCTTT
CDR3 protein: CASSSPGQAQYEAFF

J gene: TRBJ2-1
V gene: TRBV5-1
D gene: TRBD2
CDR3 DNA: TGCGCCAGCAGCTTGACTAGCGGGGGGCACGACAATGAGCAGTTCTTC
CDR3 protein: CASSLTSGGHDNEQFF

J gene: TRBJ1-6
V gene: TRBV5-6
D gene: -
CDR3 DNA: TGTGCCAGCAGCTTAAATAGGGGGGGACATGGGAATTCACCCCTCCACTTT
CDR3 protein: CASSLNRGGHGNSPLHF

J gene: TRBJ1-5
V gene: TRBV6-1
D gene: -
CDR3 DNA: TGTGCCAGCAGTGAAGGGAGGGTCCGGGGTCAGCCCCAGCATTTT
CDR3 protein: CASSEGRVRGQPQHF

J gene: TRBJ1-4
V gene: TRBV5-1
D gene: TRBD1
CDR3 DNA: TGCGCCAGCAGCTCAGGACAGGGGGAGGAAAAACTGTTTTTT
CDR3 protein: CASSSGQGEEKLFF

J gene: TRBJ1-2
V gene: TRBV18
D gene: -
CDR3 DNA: TGTGCCAGCTCACCAGCCGGACAGAACTATGGCTACACCTTC
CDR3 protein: CASSPAGQNYGYTF